Each of the 19 T cell receptor beta chains below was sequenced from the same sample in a study of T cell repertoires in ileal Crohn's disease (dated by TCRdb to about 2019). Library generation was performed with the immunoSEQ multiplex PCR assay. Sourced from immuneACCESS, this table was stored by TCRdb with only in-frame sequences that have V and J called. A share of the clones is absent; for the studies checked, an unresolved V gene accounts for under half, and the remainder has no known explanation. The sample table shows around 1,200 clones, and around 95% are seen once. 2.4% of the sample lies in the top ten. The sequenced material came from ileal tissue. The receptor source for this set is an adult with Crohn's disease.

Worth noting for this clone: A read error may produce the germline difference seen at one junction end. The chain has TRBV29-1 and TRBJ2-2; D perhaps matches TRBD1 (6 bases). Germline assignment: CDR1 SQVTM and CDR2 ANQGSEA. The CDR3 is 16 amino acids. In DNA form, the CDR3 reads TGCAGCGTTGAAGATCACAAATTTCCGGGGACACGGGGAGCTGTTTTT. Translated, it gives CSVEDHKFPGTRGAVF.

The rearrangement uses TRBV9 and TRBJ2-2, with D maybe TRBD1 (6 bases). Germline CDR1 and CDR2: SGDLS and YYNGEE. The CDR3 totals 14 residues. V gave up 3 bases and J gave up 2 bases, with 8 bases separating them. The CDR3 sequence is CASSGTVNTGELFF. CDR3 DNA sequence: TGTGCCAGCAGCGGGACAGTTAACACCGGGGAGCTGTTTTTT. The entire variable domain, with the rest obtained from reference TRBV9 and TRBJ2-2, is as follows: DSGVTQTPKHLITATGQRVTLRCSPRSGDLSVYWYQQSLDQGLQFLIQYYNGEERAKGNILERFSAQQFPDLHSELNLSSLELGDSALYFCASSGTVNTGELFFGEGSRLTVL.

The rearrangement links TRBV5-1 to TRBJ2-5; D perhaps matches TRBD2 (6 bases). The germline V gene encodes CDR1 SGHRS and CDR2 YFSETQ. V was shortened by 6 bases and J by 2 bases, with 14 bases between the two germline ends. The CDR3 loop spans 14 amino acids. The CDR3 is CASKALAGQETQYF. DNA for the CDR3: TGCGCCAGCAAGGCCCTGGCGGGGCAAGAGACCCAGTACTTC.

This clone was seen only once. One junction end does not reproduce the germline sequence, and a read error may be involved. This sequence joins TRBV18 and TRBJ2-5; D uncertain. The CDR3 spans 16 residues. Germline V gene lookup returns CDR1 KGHSH and CDR2 LQKENI. CDR3 in amino acids: CASSPRSTVPQETQYF. Written as DNA, the CDR3 is TGTGCCAGCTCCCCACGTTCCACTGTGCCCCAAGAGACCCAGTACTTC.

The chain combines TRBV27 with TRBJ2-7; TRBD1 is a possible D gene (6 bases). The V gene's germline CDR1 is MNHEY and CDR2 SMNVEV (reference sequence). The germline V and J ends were trimmed by 6 bases and 6 bases, with 18 bases remaining between them. This CDR3 has 14 amino acids. The CDR3 protein is CASSPRDNLSEQYF. The CDR3 nucleotides read TGTGCCAGCAGCCCCCGGGACAACCTTTCCGAGCAGTACTTC.

The rearrangement joins TRBV29-1 to TRBJ2-5; 10 bases line up with TRBD1. The trim removed 7 bases at V and 6 bases at J, leaving 2 bases unmatched. The CDR3 sequence is 11 residues long. Germline V gives CDR1 SQVTM, CDR2 ANQGSEA. For the CDR3, the DNA is TGCAGCGGCGACAGGGGGCAGACCCAGTACTTC. Translating gives CSGDRGQTQYF.

The V call is TRBV27, the J call TRBJ1-1; 8 nucleotides agree with TRBD1. CDR1 is MNHEY, CDR2 SMNVEV, per germline (reference sequence). V shed 8 bases, J shed 5 bases, and the junction held 7 bases outside the gene matches. This CDR3 spans 13 amino acids. CDR3 sequence (DNA): TGTGCCAGCCGGGCAGGGGGCGGGACTGAAGCTTTCTTT. Residues: CASRAGGGTEAFF.

The table lists this clone with a count of one. This chain connects TRBV15 to TRBJ2-5; 9 nucleotides match TRBD1. The CDR3 totals 16 residues. Losses at the gene ends were 5 bases for V and 4 bases for J; bases not matched to a gene: 11. Germline CDR1 is LNHNV and CDR2 is YYDKDF (reference sequence). The CDR3 DNA follows: TGTGCCACCAGCTACATCGAGGGACAGGGCAGAGAGACCCAGTACTTC. Its translation: CATSYIEGQGRETQYF.

This chain connects TRBV5-1 to TRBJ1-1; D unclear. This CDR3 is built from 14 residues. Deletions cut 1 base from V and 1 base from J, with 8 bases between. Germline V gene sequence: CDR1 SGHRS, CDR2 YFSETQ. CDR3 DNA sequence: TGCGCCAGCAGCTTGATCCAATCGAACACTGAAGCTTTCTTT. It encodes CASSLIQSNTEAFF.

The V call is TRBV9, the J call TRBJ1-3; 7 nucleotides agree with TRBD1. The V gene's germline CDR1 is SGDLS and CDR2 YYNGEE. The length of the CDR3 is 17 residues. After removal of 4 bases from V and 0 bases from J, the junction contained 10 bases not matched to a gene. CDR3 coding DNA: TGTGCCAGCAGCTCCTCAAGACAGGGCCTCTCTGGAAACACCATATATTTT. Protein: CASSSSRQGLSGNTIYF.

This clone occurred once. This chain uses TRBV7-3 with TRBJ2-2; TRBD2 aligns across 8 bases. The trim removed 5 bases at V and 2 bases at J, leaving 10 bases unmatched. The length of the CDR3 is 17 residues. CDR1 and CDR2 (germline): SGHTA, FQGTGA. This chain's CDR3 is CASSPRSGGPNTGELFF. DNA for the CDR3: TGTGCCAGCAGCCCCCGGAGCGGGGGCCCAAACACCGGGGAGCTGTTTTTT.

The rearrangement uses TRBV4-3 and TRBJ1-5; D gene ambiguous. Germline values: CDR1 LGHNA, CDR2 YSLEER. This CDR3 has 15 residues. V was trimmed by 1 base and J by 4 bases, leaving 11 bases between them. DNA of the CDR3: TGCGCCAGCAGCCAAGCCGCCCTCGGTAATCAGCCCCAGCATTTT. Protein sequence: CASSQAALGNQPQHF.

The chain is built from TRBV30 and TRBJ1-5, with D possibly TRBD1 on 5 matching bases. The CDR3 contains 13 residues. From germline, CDR1 is GTSNPN and CDR2 SVGIG (reference sequence). V shed 1 base and J shed 5 bases, with 9 bases lying between them. CDR3 sequence (DNA): TGTGCCTGGAGTGAGGGGTACGATCAGCCCCAGCATTTT. Encoded protein: CAWSEGYDQPQHF.

This chain uses TRBV4-1 with TRBJ1-1; D may be TRBD1 (6 bases). Trimming took off 4 bases at V and 1 base at J, with 19 bases between the two ends. This CDR3 is built from 17 residues. CDR1 is MGHRA and CDR2 is YSYEKL in the germline V gene. The CDR3 nucleotides are TGCGCCAGCAGCCTATCTAGTTCGCAGGGGCGGAACACTGAAGCTTTCTTT. This encodes CASSLSSSQGRNTEAFF.

The chain joins TRBV2 to TRBJ1-2, with 9 bases aligning to TRBD1. There are 15 residues in the CDR3. Per germline, CDR1 SNHLY and CDR2 FYNNEI. J was trimmed by 3 bases and V by 5 bases; bases with no gene match: 7. The CDR3 is CASSPGTGTDYGYTF. CDR3 nucleotides: TGTGCCAGCAGTCCCGGGACAGGGACTGACTATGGCTACACCTTC.

The chain couples TRBV9 to TRBJ2-1, with TRBD2 matching 11 bases. The germline CDR1 and CDR2 sequences are SGDLS and YYNGEE. V was clipped by 0 bases and J by 9 bases; unmatched bases: 8. The CDR3 consists of 16 residues. The DNA for the CDR3 is TGTGCCAGCAGCGTAGAGATAGCGGGGGGGTATGGTGAGCAGTTCTTC. It encodes CASSVEIAGGYGEQFF. The full variable domain, completed using reference TRBV9 and TRBJ2-1, is DSGVTQTPKHLITATGQRVTLRCSPRSGDLSVYWYQQSLDQGLQFLIQYYNGEERAKGNILERFSAQQFPDLHSELNLSSLELGDSALYFCASSVEIAGGYGEQFFGPGTRLTVL.

The rearrangement links TRBV7-2 to TRBJ1-1; D not resolved. The CDR3 has 14 amino acids. Germline V CDR1 and CDR2: SGHTA, FQGNSA. Trimming shortened V by 5 bases and J by 1 base, and 11 bases separated the two germline ends. The CDR3 DNA is TGTGCCAGCAGCCTGGGCAGCCCGAACACTGAAGCTTTCTTT. Amino acid sequence: CASSLGSPNTEAFF.

This chain joins TRBV19 and TRBJ2-5; 11 bases are a match to TRBD2. CDR1 and CDR2 from the germline V gene are LNHDA and SQIVND (reference sequence). Germline trimming cut 1 base from V and 2 bases from J; bases unmatched to any gene: 0. The CDR3 length is 15 residues. DNA for the CDR3: TGTGCCAGTAGTATAGGACTAGCGGGGCAAGAGACCCAGTACTTC. Translated: CASSIGLAGQETQYF.

The chain combines TRBV9 with TRBJ2-1, with 9 positions matching TRBD2. This CDR3 is built from 15 residues. CDR1 is SGDLS, CDR2 YYNGEE, per germline. The V gene end was trimmed by 5 bases and the J gene end by 2 bases; junction bases not matched to a gene: 5. CDR3 sequence reads: CASRSSGDPYNEQFF. The CDR3 nucleotides read TGTGCCAGCAGATCTAGCGGGGACCCCTACAATGAGCAGTTCTTC.